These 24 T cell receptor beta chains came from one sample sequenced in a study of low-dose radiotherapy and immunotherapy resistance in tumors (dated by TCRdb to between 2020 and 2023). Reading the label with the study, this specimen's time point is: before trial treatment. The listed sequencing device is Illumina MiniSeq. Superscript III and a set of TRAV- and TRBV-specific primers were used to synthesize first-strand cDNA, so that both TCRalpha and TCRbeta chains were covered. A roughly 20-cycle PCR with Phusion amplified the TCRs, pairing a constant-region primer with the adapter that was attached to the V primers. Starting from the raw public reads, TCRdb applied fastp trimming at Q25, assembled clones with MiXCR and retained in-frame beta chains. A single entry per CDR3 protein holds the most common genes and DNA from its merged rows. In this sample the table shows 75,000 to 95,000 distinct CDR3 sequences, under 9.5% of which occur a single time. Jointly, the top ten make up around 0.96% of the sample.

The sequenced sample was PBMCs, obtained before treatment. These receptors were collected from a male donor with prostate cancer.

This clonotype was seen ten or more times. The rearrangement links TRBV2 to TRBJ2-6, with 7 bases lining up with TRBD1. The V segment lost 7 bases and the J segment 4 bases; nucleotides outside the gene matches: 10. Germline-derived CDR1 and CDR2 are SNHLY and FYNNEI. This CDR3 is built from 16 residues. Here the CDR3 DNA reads TGTGCCAGCAAACCGGGACAGTGGTCCGGGGCCAACGTCCTGACTTTC. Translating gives CASKPGQWSGANVLTF.

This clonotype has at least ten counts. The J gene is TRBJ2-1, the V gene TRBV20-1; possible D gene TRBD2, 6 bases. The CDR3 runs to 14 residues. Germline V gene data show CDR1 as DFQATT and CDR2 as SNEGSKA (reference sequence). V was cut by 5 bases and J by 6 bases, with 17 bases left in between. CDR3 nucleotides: TGCAGTGCTCCGCTGCCGGGGGACGGCAATGAGCAGTTCTTC. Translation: CSAPLPGDGNEQFF.

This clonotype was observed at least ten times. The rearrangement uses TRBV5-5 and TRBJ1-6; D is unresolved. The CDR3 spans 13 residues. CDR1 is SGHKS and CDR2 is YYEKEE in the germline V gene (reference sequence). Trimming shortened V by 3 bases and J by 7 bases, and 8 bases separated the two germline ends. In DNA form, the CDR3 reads TGTGCCAGCAGCTCCGAGGAGAATTCACCCCTCCACTTT. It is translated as CASSSEENSPLHF.

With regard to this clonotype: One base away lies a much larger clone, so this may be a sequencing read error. Here the CDR3 reads CAGSRGGMSGNTIYF. The DNA of the CDR3 is TGTGCCGGCAGTCGGGGGGGTATGTCTGGAAACACCATATATTTT. The chain combines TRBV6-8 with TRBJ1-3; TRBD1 might be the D (5 bases). The germline V gene encodes CDR1 MNHGY and CDR2 SAAAGT. This CDR3 has 15 amino acids.

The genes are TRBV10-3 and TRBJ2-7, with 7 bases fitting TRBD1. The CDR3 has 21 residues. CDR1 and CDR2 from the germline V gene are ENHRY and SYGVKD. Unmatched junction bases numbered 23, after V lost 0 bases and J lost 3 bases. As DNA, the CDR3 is TGTGCCATCAGTGAGTCGATCGGCAGGGGGAAACCCGTAGGGAGCAACTACGAGCAGTACTTC. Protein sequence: CAISESIGRGKPVGSNYEQYF.

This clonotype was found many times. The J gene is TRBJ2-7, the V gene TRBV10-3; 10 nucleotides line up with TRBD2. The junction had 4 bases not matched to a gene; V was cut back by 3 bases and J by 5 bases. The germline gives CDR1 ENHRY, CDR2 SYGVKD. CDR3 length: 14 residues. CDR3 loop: CAISESLAGDEQYF. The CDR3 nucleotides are TGTGCCATCAGTGAAAGTCTAGCGGGAGACGAGCAGTACTTC.

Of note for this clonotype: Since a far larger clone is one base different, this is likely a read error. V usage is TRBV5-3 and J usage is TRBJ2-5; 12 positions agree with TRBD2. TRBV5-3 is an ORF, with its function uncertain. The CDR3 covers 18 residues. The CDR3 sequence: CASSLTASGRAEGNEQYF. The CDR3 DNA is TGTGCCAGCAGCTTGACAGCTAGCGGGAGGGCCGAAGGGAATGAGCAGTACTTC.

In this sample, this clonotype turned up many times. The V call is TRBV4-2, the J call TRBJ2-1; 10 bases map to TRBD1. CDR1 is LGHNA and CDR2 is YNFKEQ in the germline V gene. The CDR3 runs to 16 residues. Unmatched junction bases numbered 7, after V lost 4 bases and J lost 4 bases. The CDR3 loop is CASSPRDRGYYNEQFF. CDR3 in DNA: TGTGCCAGCAGCCCGCGGGACAGGGGTTATTACAATGAGCAGTTCTTC.

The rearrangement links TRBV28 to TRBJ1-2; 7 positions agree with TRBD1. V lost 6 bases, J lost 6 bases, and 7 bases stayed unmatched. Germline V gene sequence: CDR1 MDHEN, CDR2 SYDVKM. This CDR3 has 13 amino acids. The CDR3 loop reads CASRRQGGDGYTF. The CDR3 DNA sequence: TGTGCCAGCAGGCGACAGGGTGGAGATGGCTACACCTTC.

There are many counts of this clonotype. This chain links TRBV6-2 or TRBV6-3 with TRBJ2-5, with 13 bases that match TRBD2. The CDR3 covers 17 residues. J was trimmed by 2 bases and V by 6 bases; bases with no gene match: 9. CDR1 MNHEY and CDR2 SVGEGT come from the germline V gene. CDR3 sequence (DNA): TGTGCCAGCAGCCGTGGACTAGCGGGAGTCTGGCAAGAGACCCAGTACTTC. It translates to CASSRGLAGVWQETQYF.

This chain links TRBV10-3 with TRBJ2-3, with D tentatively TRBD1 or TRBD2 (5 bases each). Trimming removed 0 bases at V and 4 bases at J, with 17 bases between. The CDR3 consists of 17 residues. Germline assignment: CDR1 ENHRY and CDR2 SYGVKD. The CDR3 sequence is CAISESPGGPQSDTQYF. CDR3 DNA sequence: TGTGCCATCAGTGAGTCCCCTGGGGGACCCCAATCAGATACGCAGTATTTT.

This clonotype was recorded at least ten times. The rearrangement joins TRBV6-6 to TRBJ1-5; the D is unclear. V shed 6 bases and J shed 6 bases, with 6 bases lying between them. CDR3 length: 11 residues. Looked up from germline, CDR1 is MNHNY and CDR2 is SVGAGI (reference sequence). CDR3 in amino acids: CASRGFQPQHF. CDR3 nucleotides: TGTGCCAGCAGGGGGTTTCAGCCCCAGCATTTT.

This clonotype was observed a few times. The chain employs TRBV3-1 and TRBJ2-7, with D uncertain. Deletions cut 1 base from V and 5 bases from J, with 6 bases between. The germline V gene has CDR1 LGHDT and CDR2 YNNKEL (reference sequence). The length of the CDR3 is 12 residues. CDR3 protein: CASSQGLNEQYF. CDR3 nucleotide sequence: TGTGCCAGCAGCCAAGGTCTCAACGAGCAGTACTTC.

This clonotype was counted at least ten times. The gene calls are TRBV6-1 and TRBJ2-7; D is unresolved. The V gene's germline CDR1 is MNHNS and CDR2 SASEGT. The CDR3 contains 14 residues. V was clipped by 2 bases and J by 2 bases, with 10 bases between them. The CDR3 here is CASSENWLTYEQYF. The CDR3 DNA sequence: TGTGCCAGCAGTGAAAATTGGCTAACCTACGAGCAGTACTTC.

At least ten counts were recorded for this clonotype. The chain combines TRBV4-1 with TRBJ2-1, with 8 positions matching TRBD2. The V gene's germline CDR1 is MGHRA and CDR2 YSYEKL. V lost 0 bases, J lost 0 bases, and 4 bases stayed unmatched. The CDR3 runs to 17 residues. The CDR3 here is CASSQDLGTSSYNEQFF. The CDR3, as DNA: TGCGCCAGCAGCCAAGATCTAGGGACTAGCTCCTACAATGAGCAGTTCTTC.

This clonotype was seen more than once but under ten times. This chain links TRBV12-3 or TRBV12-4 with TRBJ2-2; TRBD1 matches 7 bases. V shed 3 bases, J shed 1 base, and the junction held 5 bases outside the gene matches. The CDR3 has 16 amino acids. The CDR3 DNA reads TGTGCCAGCAGTTTTAGGGCAGGGGGGAACACCGGGGAGCTGTTTTTT. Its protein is CASSFRAGGNTGELFF.

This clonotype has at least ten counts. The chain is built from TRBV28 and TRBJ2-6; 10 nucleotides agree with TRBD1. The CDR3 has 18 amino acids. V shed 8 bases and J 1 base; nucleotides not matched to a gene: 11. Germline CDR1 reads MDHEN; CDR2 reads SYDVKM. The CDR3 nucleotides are TGTGCCAGCCAGATCCGGACAGGGGGAGGGTCTGGGGCCAACGTCCTGACTTTC. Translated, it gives CASQIRTGGGSGANVLTF.

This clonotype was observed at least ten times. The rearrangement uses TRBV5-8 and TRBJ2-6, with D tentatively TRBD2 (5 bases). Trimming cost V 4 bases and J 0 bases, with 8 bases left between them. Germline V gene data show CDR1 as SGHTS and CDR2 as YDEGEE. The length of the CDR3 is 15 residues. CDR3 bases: TGTGCCAGCAGCCTGGCGGGCTCTGGGGCCAACGTCCTGACTTTC. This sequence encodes CASSLAGSGANVLTF.

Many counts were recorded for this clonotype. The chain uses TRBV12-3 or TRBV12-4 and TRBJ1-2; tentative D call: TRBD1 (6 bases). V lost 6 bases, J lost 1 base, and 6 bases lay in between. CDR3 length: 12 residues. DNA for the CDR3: TGTGCCAGCAGCAGGGGTAACTATGGCTACACCTTC. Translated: CASSRGNYGYTF.

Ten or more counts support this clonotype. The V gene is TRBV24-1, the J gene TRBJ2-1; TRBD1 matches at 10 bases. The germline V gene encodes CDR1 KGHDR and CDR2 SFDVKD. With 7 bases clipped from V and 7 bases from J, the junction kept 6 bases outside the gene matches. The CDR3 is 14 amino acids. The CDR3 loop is CATRGTGERNEQFF. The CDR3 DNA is TGTGCCACCAGGGGGACAGGGGAACGGAATGAGCAGTTCTTC.

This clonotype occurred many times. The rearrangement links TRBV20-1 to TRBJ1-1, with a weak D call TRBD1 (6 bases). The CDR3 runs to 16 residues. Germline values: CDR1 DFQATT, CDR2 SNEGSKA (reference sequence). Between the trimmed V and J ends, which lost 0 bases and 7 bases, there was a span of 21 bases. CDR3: CSARDRRGTAQSEAFF. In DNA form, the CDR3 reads TGCAGTGCTAGAGATAGAAGGGGGACTGCTCAGAGTGAAGCTTTCTTT.

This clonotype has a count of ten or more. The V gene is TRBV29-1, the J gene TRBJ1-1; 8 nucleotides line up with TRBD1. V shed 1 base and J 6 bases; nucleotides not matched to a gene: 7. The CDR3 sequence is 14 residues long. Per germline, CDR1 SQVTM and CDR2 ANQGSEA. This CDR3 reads CSVEVHRGASEAFF. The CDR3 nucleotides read TGCAGCGTTGAAGTCCACAGGGGGGCCTCTGAAGCTTTCTTT.

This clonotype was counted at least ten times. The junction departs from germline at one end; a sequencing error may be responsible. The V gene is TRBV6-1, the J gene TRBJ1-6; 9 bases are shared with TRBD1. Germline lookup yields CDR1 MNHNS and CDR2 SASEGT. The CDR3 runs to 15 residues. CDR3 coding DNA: TGTGCCAGCAGGGAAGCCGGGACAGGGAGCTCACCCCTCCACTTT. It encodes CASREAGTGSSPLHF.

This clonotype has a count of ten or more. This CDR3 is CASKVGALGEKLFF. The CDR3 DNA is TGTGCCAGCAAAGTGGGGGCCCTCGGAGAAAAACTGTTTTTT. The chain uses TRBV6-5 and TRBJ1-4, with D tentatively TRBD1 (6 bases). The V end was cut by 7 bases, the J end by 8 bases, with 17 bases between. The CDR3 has 14 residues. Germline CDR1 MNHEY, CDR2 SVGAGI.